The TCR beta chain described here comes from a study of T cells expressing NK-cell markers. Across the whole study: Sorted CD3+CD56-NKG2C+, CD3+CD56+NKG2C+ and CD3+CD56+NKG2C- T cells supplied the TCR beta repertoires. Overall study results and limits: Where several donors were concerned, these clonotypes also led the CD3+CD56-NKG2C+ fraction. Whether expanded NKG2C-expressing T cell clones recognize HCMV is unknown. Roughly 6 of the donors carried dominant NKG2C+ clonotypes that took up roughly 1.0-8% of their CD8+ T cells.

CDR3 length: 16 amino acids. The germline V gene has CDR1 SGHTA and CDR2 FQGNSA. Of note for this clonotype: What it binds is unknown.

TCRdb re-called the 5' RACE reads; one entry per CDR3 protein, DNA not given. The sample data list 300,000 to 450,000 distinct CDR3 sequences. This sequence was found in a man aged 18-70 years in good health. The specimen sequenced was blood T cells: a sorted CD56 or NKG2C T cell subset, CD4+ or CD8+ T cells, or bulk PBMC T cells (not recorded which). The chain uses TRBV7-2 and TRBJ2-1; lacking DNA, the TRBD2 call made by TCRdb goes unchecked. CDR3 in amino acids: CASSYPGLAVLGEQFF. Filled out from reference TRBV7-2 and TRBJ2-1, the complete variable domain reads GAGVSQSPSNKVTEKGKDVELRCDPISGHTALYWYRQSLGQGLEFLIYFQGNSAPDKSGLPSDRFSAERTGGSVSTLTIQRTQQEDSAVYLCASSYPGLAVLGEQFFGPGTRLTVL.